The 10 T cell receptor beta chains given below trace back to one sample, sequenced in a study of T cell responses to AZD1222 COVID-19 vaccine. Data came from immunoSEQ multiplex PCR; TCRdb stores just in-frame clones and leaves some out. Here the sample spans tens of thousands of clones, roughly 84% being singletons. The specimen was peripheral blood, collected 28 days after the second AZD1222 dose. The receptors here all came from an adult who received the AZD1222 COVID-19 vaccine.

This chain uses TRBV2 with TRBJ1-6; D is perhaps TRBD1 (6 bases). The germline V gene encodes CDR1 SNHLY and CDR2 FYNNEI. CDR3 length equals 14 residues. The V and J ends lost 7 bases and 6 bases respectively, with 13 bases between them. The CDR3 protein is CASTEGGPNSPLHF. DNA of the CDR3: TGTGCCAGCACCGAAGGGGGTCCTAATTCACCCCTCCACTTT.

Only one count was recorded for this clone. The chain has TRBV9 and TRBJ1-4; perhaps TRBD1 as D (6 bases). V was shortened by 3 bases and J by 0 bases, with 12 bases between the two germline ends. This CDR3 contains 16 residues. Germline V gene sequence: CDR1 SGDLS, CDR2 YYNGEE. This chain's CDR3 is CASSAQGLATNEKLFF. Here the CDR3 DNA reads TGTGCCAGCAGCGCCCAGGGGTTAGCAACTAATGAAAAACTGTTTTTT.

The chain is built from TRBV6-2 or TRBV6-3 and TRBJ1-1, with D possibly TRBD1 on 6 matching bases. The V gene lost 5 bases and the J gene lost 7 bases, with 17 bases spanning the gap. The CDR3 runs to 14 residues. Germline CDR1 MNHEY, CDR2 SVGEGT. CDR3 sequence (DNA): TGTGCCAGCAGTAACCAACAGGGCTGGGATGAAGCTTTCTTT. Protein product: CASSNQQGWDEAFF.

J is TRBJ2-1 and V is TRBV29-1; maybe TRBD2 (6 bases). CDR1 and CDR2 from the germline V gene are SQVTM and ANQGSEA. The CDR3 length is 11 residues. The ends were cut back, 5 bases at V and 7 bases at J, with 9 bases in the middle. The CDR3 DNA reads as TGCAGCGTTTACCGGGGGAATGAGCAGTTCTTC. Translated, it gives CSVYRGNEQFF.

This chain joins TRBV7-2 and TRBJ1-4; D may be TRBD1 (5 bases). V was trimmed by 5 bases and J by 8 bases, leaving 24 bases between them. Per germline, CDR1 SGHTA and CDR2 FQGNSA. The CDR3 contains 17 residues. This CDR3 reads CASSQRGRAGGAEKLFF. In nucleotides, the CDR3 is TGTGCCAGCAGCCAAAGGGGTAGGGCGGGGGGAGCGGAAAAACTGTTTTTT.

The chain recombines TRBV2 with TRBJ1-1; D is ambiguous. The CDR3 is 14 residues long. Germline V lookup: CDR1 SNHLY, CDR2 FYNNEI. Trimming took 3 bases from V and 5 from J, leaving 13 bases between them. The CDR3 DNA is TGTGCCAGCAGTGATTGGGTCGCAGGTACTGAAGCTTTCTTT. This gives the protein CASSDWVAGTEAFF.

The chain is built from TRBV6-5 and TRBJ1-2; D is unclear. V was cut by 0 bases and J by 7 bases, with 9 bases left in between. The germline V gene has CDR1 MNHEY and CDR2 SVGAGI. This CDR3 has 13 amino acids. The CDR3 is CASSYSTSGGYTF. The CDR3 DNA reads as TGTGCCAGCAGTTACTCAACAAGTGGTGGCTACACCTTC.

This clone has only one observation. The CDR3 is CASSLILYAGPGNTIYF. CDR3 bases: TGTGCCAGCAGCTTAATTCTGTATGCAGGGCCTGGAAACACCATATATTTT. J is TRBJ1-3 and V is TRBV7-2; TRBD1 is a possible D gene (5 bases). Trimming cost V 2 bases and J 2 bases, with 16 bases left between them. The CDR3 has 17 residues. Germline CDR1 SGHTA, CDR2 FQGNSA. Based on the CDR3 plus reference TRBV7-2 and TRBJ1-3, the full variable domain is GAGVSQSPSNKVTEKGKDVELRCDPISGHTALYWYRQSLGQGLEFLIYFQGNSAPDKSGLPSDRFSAERTGGSVSTLTIQRTQQEDSAVYLCASSLILYAGPGNTIYFGEGSWLTVV.

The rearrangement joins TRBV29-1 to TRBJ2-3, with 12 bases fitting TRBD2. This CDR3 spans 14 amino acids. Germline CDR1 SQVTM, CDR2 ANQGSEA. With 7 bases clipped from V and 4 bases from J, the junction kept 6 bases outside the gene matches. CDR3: CSAQTSGGSDTQYF. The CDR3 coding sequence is TGCAGCGCCCAGACTAGCGGGGGCTCAGATACGCAGTATTTT.

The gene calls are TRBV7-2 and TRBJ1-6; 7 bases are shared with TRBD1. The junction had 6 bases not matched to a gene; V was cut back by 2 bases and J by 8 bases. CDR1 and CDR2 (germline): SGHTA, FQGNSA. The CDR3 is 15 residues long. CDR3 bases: TGTGCCAGCAGCTTAAGAGGCAGGGGGGATTCACCCCTCCACTTT. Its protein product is CASSLRGRGDSPLHF.